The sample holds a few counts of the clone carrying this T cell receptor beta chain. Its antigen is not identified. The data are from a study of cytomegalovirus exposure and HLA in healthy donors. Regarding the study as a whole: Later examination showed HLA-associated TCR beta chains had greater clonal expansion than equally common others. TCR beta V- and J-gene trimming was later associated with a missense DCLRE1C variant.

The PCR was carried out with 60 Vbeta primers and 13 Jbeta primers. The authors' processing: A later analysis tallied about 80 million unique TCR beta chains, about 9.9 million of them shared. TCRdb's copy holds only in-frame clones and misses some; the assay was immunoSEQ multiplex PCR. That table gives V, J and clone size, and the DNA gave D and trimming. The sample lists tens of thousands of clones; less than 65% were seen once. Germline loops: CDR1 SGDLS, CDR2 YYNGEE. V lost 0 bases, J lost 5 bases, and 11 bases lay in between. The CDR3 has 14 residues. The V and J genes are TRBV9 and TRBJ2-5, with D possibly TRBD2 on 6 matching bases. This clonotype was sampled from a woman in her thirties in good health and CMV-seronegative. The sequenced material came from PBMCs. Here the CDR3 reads CASSVAEGRETQYF. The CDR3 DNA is TGTGCCAGCAGCGTAGCGGAGGGACGGGAGACCCAGTACTTC.